This T cell receptor (beta chain) was recovered during a study of Ad26.COV2.S vaccination and SARS-CoV-2 variants. Study-wide findings and caveats: Post-vaccination spike-specific CD8+ and CD4+ T cell responses reportedly had substantial breadth.

The germline gives CDR1 SNHLY, CDR2 FYNNEI. The CDR3 has 15 amino acids. The V gene lost 3 bases and the J gene lost 3 bases, with 12 bases spanning the gap. Worth noting for this clone: Its antigen remains unknown.

Libraries were prepared by immunoSEQ multiplex PCR; TCRdb keeps only in-frame clonotypes and omits some of them. Found here are approximately 250,000 clones, around 88% of them singletons; the top ten hold under 3%. The treatment is: around 19 received Ad26.COV2.S at low or high dose, single or two shots; about 5 received placebo; per-sample allocation not given. The investigators took samples on day 63 after the first vaccine or placebo injection. The chain couples TRBV2 to TRBJ1-5; unclear D gene. This specimen consisted of peripheral blood, obtained in a trial of Ad26.COV2.S vaccine versus placebo. This sequence originates from a person aged 18-65 years who received the Ad26.COV2.S COVID-19 vaccine or a placebo. CDR3 amino acids: CASSETPGLNQPQHF. CDR3 nucleotide sequence: TGTGCCAGCAGTGAGACCCCAGGCCTCAATCAGCCCCAGCATTTT.